This TCR beta chain was observed in a study of shared clonotypes between healthy human individuals. The wider study: A few men and a couple of women, aged 18 to 49, were donors. General study findings and limits: Sharing of clonotypes among donors was expected to vary with sequencing depth.

Methods used by the authors: Without quality scores, immunoSEQ junctional reads could not be filtered like full-length reads. Profiling relied on immunoSEQ multiplex PCR, and the TCRdb table lists in-frame clones only, not all of them. V and J calls and clone size are given by that table; D and trimming were obtained from the DNA. The table lists about 1.1 million clones, approximately 78% of them singletons, with roughly 0.61% in the top ten. This clone has just a few counts. What it binds is not known. Looked up from germline, CDR1 is SNHLY and CDR2 is FYNNEI. V dropped 10 bases and J dropped 8; count of bases not matched to a gene: 11. This CDR3 contains 14 residues. The donors were all Caucasian adults (living in Nashville, Tennessee).

The rearrangement joins TRBV2 to TRBJ1-4; 9 bases are shared with TRBD1. This TCR came from a man between 18 and 35 years old in good health. Some clones in this sample may be carry-over from other donors' samples. Sequenced input: memory CD4+ T cells from PBMCs. Subset denoted: CD45RA-negative fraction. Here the CDR3 reads CANKPGQGDEKLFF. Here the CDR3 DNA reads TGTGCCAACAAACCGGGACAGGGAGACGAAAAACTGTTTTTT.